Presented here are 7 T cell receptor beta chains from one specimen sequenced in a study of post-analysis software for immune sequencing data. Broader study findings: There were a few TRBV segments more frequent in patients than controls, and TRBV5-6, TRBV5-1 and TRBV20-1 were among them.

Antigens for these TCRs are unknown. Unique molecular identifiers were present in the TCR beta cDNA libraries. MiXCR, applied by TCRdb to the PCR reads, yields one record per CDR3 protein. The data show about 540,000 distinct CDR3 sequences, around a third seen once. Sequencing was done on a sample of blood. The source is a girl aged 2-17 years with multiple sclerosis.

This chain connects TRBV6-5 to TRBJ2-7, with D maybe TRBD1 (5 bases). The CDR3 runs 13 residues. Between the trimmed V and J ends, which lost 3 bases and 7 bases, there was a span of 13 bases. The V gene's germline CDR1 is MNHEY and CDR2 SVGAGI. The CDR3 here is CASSYSGYNEQYF. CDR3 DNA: TGTGCCAGCAGTTATTCAGGGTACAATGAGCAGTACTTC.

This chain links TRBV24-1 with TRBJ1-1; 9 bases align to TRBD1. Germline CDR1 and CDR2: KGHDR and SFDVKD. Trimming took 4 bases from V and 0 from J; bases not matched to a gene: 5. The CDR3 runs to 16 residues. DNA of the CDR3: TGTGCCACCAGTGACCGGGACAGGGATATGAACACTGAAGCTTTCTTT. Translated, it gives CATSDRDRDMNTEAFF.

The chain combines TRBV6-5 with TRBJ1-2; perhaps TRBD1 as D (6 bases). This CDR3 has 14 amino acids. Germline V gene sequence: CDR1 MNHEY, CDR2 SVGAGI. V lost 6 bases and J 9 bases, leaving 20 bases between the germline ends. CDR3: CASSPGGGPIRYTF. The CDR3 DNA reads TGTGCCAGCAGCCCAGGAGGGGGGCCCATACGCTACACCTTC.

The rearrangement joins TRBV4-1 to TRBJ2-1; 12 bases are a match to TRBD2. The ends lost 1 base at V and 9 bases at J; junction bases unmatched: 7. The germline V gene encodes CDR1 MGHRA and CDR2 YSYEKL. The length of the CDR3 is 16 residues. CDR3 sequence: CASSQVPSGGAGEQFF. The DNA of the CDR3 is TGCGCCAGCAGCCAAGTCCCTAGCGGGGGGGCGGGTGAGCAGTTCTTC.

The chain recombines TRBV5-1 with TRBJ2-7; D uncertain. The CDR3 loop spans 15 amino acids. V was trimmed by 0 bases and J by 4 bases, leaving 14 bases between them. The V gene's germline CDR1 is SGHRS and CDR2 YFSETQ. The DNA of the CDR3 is TGCGCCAGCAGCTTGGACAGCAGCAAAGTATACGAGCAGTACTTC. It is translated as CASSLDSSKVYEQYF.

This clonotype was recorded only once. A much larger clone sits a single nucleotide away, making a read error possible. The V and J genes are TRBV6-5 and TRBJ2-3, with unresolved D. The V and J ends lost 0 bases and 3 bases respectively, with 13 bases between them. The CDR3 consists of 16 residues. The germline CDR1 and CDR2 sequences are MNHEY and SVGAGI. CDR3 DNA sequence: TGTGCCAGCAGTTACTCCGGCACCTCTAGGACAGATACGCAGTATTTT. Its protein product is CASSYSGTSRTDTQYF.

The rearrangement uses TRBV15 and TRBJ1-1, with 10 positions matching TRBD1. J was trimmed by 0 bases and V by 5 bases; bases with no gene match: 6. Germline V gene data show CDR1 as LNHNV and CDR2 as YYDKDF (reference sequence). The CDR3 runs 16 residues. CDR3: CATSRGQGLMNTEAFF. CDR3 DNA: TGTGCCACCAGCCGGGGACAGGGGTTAATGAACACTGAAGCTTTCTTT.